The subject of this entry is one T cell receptor beta chain. The antigen is undetermined. The V end lost 6 bases, the J end lost 6 bases, and 23 bases lay between the germline ends. This CDR3 has 16 amino acids. CDR1 is SQVTM, CDR2 ANQGSEA, per germline. The entry originates in a study of cytomegalovirus exposure and HLA in healthy donors. General study results and limits: Across all donors, roughly uniform sequencing depth was an assumption of the presence/absence analyses. In vitro data verified a few CMV-associated chains as specific for CMV antigens. In a later analysis, V- and J-gene trimming of beta chains associated with a DCLRE1C missense variant, replicated independently. It has been reported that TCR beta sequences accurately predicted the HLA-A and HLA-B alleles of most subjects.

PCR primers comprised 60 Vbeta and 13 Jbeta primers. The method was immunoSEQ multiplex PCR; TCRdb's version includes in-frame clones alone and lacks a portion of them. Seen here are about 120,000 clones, roughly three quarters observed once, and the top ten hold 3.5% to 4.5%. The receptor was derived from a man aged 30 to 39 in good health and CMV-seropositive. The J gene is TRBJ2-2, the V gene TRBV29-1; D is possibly TRBD1 (6 bases). Sequences were obtained from PBMCs. CDR3 in amino acids: CSVLLETTGSAGELFF. The CDR3 region has the DNA TGCAGCGTCCTCCTAGAAACGACAGGCAGCGCCGGGGAGCTGTTTTTT.